This TCR beta chain was observed in a study of shared clonotypes between healthy human individuals. The quantity of DNA used in unsorted PBMC replicate PCRs was roughly 300 ng, corresponding to tens of thousands of T cell genomes. TCRdb's copy holds only in-frame clones and misses some; the assay was immunoSEQ multiplex PCR. The sample contains 490,000 or so clones, 79% of which appear only once. This clone was seen repeatedly, ten times or more. Germline assignment: CDR1 MDHEN and CDR2 SYDVKM. This CDR3 contains 15 residues. V shed 1 base and J 0 bases; nucleotides not matched to a gene: 2. The origin of this receptor is a woman aged 35 to 49 in good health. Some clones in this sample may be carry-over from other donors' samples. Specimen: PBMCs. The chain employs TRBV28 and TRBJ1-1; TRBD1 matches at 7 bases. The CDR3 loop reads CASSLFDRVNTEAFF. The DNA for the CDR3 is TGTGCCAGCAGTTTATTCGACAGGGTGAACACTGAAGCTTTCTTT. The full variable domain, its missing parts supplied by reference TRBV28 and TRBJ1-1, is DVKVTQSSRYLVKRTGEKVFLECVQDMDHENMFWYRQDPGLGLRLIYFSYDVKMKEKGDIPEGYSVSREKKERFSLILESASTNQTSMYLCASSLFDRVNTEAFFGQGTRLTVV.